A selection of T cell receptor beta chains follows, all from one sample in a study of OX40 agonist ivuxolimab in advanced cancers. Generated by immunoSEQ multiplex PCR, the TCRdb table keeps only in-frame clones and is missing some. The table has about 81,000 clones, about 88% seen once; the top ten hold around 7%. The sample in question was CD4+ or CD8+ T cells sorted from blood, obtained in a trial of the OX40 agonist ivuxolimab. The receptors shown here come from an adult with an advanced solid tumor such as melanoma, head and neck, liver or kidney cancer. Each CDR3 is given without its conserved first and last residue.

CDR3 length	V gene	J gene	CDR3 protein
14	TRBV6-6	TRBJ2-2	ASSPPGQGKTGELF
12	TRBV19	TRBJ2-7	ASSWGDSSYEQY
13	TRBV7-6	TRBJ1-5	ASSLGDGGNQPQH
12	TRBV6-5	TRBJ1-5	ASRGGESNQPQH
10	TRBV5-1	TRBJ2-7	ASSLGGGEQY
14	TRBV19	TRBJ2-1	ASKLSHPSSYNEQF
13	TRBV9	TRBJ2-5	ASSVGVRVQETQY
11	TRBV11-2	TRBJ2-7	ASSLDQPYEQY
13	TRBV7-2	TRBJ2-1	ASSADRGSYNEQF
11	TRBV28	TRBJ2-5	ASIMDRAETQY
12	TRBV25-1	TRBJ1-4	ASSGRGGGEKLF
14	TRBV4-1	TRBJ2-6	ASSQAAVSGANVLT
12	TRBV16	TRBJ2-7	ASSQGWGPYEQY
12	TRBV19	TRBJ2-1	ASARAGTREEQF
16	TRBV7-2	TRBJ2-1	ASSLKFGAGGAYNEQF
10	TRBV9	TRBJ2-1	ASSPNRGEQF
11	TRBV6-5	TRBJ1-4	ASSYGVFEKLF
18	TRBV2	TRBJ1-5	ASSHNRLTGGSPGNQPQH
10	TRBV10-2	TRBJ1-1	ASRGGTTEAF
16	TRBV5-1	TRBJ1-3	ASSQFGGRGYSGNTIY
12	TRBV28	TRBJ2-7	ASRARGSSYEQY
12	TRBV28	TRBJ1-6	ASRSTGGGSPLH